This TCR beta chain was sequenced for a study of technical replicates of blood from several donors. V was clipped by 4 bases and J by 4 bases; unmatched bases: 10. The CDR3 is 16 residues long. CDR1 is SGHAT and CDR2 is FQNNGV in the germline V gene. Assay: immunoSEQ multiplex PCR; the TCRdb copy retains only in-frame clones and omits some. Found here are about 83,000 clones, roughly 96% of them singletons; the top ten hold 0.31%. Sequences were obtained from T cells isolated from PBMCs. V is TRBV11-2 and J is TRBJ2-7; TRBD1 aligns across 10 bases. The TCR was taken from a human donor in good health. The CDR3 region is CASSSNLGQGLYEQYF. The CDR3 DNA is TGTGCCAGCAGCTCCAATCTGGGACAGGGGTTATACGAGCAGTACTTC.